Below, one T cell receptor beta chain is given with its context. CDR1 and CDR2 (germline): ENHRY, SYGVKD. The length of the CDR3 is 14 residues. V trimming: 11 bases; J trimming: 1 base; junction bases outside the gene matches: 10. This sample is drawn from a study of T cell repertoires in cytomegalovirus infection. One entry per CDR3 protein, called by TCRdb with MiXCR from the reads. The data hold about 400,000 distinct CDR3 sequences, with 15% to 20% observed a single time. The receptor comes from a human donor in good health (CMV status not recorded). Some clones in this sample may be carry-over from other donors' samples. The chain is built from TRBV10-3 and TRBJ2-5; 7 bases are a match to TRBD1. The sample consisted of PBMCs. Here the CDR3 DNA reads TGTGCCTCGAAAAGACAGGGCGGCCAAGAGACCCAGTACTTC. This gives the protein CASKRQGGQETQYF.